The T cell receptor beta chain under discussion was sequenced for a study of breast tumors, draining lymph nodes, adjacent tissues. Breast cancer patients provided tissue from their axillary draining lymph nodes. The V end lost 3 bases, the J end lost 3 bases, and 6 bases lay between the germline ends. Germline CDR1 and CDR2: SGHTA and FQGTGA. CDR3 length equals 13 residues. This clonotype occurred many times. Its antigen is undetermined. TCRdb reprocessed the multiplex PCR reads with MiXCR, giving one entry per CDR3 protein. The table includes about 140,000 distinct CDR3 sequences, about 33% detected once. General study findings and limits: Compared with basal-like, luminal-like tumors shared significantly more repertoire with nontumor tissue. Data only fit, rather than demonstrated, lymph node origin of most tumor T cells. Data fit most tumor T cells coming from lymph node, expanding in tumor. Tumor repertoires ranked between lymph nodes and nontumor tissue in diversity, with V and J gene preferences.

This sequence originates from a female donor with breast cancer. Some clones in this sample may be carry-over from other donors' samples. J is TRBJ2-1 and V is TRBV7-3; no clear D. Material for sequencing was axillary lymph node tissue. CDR3 in amino acids: CASSLQSYNEQFF. Here the CDR3 DNA reads TGTGCCAGCAGCTTGCAGAGCTACAATGAGCAGTTCTTC.